The 8 T cell receptor beta chains below all came from one sample that was sequenced in a study of cytomegalovirus exposure and HLA in healthy donors. Amplification used 60 Vbeta primers and 13 Jbeta primers. Profiled with immunoSEQ multiplex PCR; TCRdb holds only in-frame clones, not every one. Here the sample spans about 230,000 clones, approximately 81% being singletons. The sequenced sample consisted of PBMCs. Receptors originate from a human donor in good health.

This clone is a singleton in its sample. This sequence joins TRBV10-3 and TRBJ2-1; maybe TRBD2 (6 bases). CDR1 and CDR2 (germline): ENHRY, SYGVKD. The CDR3 is made up of 14 amino acids. V gave up 8 bases and J gave up 6 bases, with 17 bases separating them. The CDR3 DNA is TGTGCCATCGGAGGGACTTCCTCTCGCAATGAGCAGTTCTTC. Protein sequence: CAIGGTSSRNEQFF.

This clone turned up a few times. The gene calls are TRBV28 and TRBJ1-2; 8 bases line up with TRBD1. Germline CDR1 and CDR2: MDHEN and SYDVKM. This CDR3 comprises 14 residues. Losses at the gene ends were 2 bases for V and 9 bases for J; bases not matched to a gene: 8. CDR3 amino acids: CASSLNGQGGSYTF. Here the CDR3 DNA reads TGTGCCAGCAGTTTAAACGGACAGGGAGGTAGCTACACCTTC.

The rearrangement joins TRBV1 to TRBJ1-2; the listed D gene, TRBD1, was not tested against the DNA. TRBV1 is labeled a pseudogene. CDR3 size: 13 residues. The CDR3 region is CTSGPGHLGGYTF. The DNA of the CDR3 is TGCACCAGCGGCCCGGGACACCTTGGAGGCTACACCTTC.

The chain is built from TRBV18 and TRBJ2-1; D is perhaps TRBD1 (6 bases). Trimming pared 6 bases from V and 6 bases from J, leaving 15 bases between. This CDR3 region has 14 residues. The germline V gene encodes CDR1 KGHSH and CDR2 LQKENI. The DNA of the CDR3 is TGTGCCAGCTCCAGTCAGGGGACCGGCAATGAGCAGTTCTTC. It is translated as CASSSQGTGNEQFF.

This clone was seen a few times. The V gene is TRBV7-2, the J gene TRBJ1-6; perhaps TRBD1 as D (6 bases). Trimming left V 0 bases short and J 10 bases short, with 25 bases between. Germline V gene sequence: CDR1 SGHTA, CDR2 FQGNSA. The CDR3 has 19 amino acids. CDR3 loop: CASSLAIFLDSRVGSPLHF. The DNA for the CDR3 is TGTGCCAGCAGCTTAGCGATTTTCTTGGACAGTAGAGTAGGATCACCCCTCCACTTT.

V usage is TRBV28 and J usage is TRBJ2-7; D is possibly TRBD1 (5 bases). In germline, CDR1 is MDHEN, CDR2 SYDVKM. The V end was cut by 3 bases, the J end by 3 bases, with 9 bases between. The CDR3 spans 13 residues. CDR3 in amino acids: CASSFSRDYEQYF. In DNA form, the CDR3 reads TGTGCCAGCAGTTTTTCCAGGGACTACGAGCAGTACTTC. Looking up the rest from reference TRBV28 and TRBJ2-7 gives the full variable domain: DVKVTQSSRYLVKRTGEKVFLECVQDMDHENMFWYRQDPGLGLRLIYFSYDVKMKEKGDIPEGYSVSREKKERFSLILESASTNQTSMYLCASSFSRDYEQYFGPGTRLTVT.

V and J are TRBV19 and TRBJ2-7; D remains ambiguous. This CDR3 is built from 14 residues. Trimming took off 1 base at V and 3 bases at J, with 10 bases between the two ends. Germline loops: CDR1 LNHDA, CDR2 SQIVND (reference sequence). The CDR3 DNA reads TGTGCCAGTAGTATAGGGGCAGGCCTCTACGAGCAGTACTTC. Translating gives CASSIGAGLYEQYF.

This clone was recorded only once. The genes are TRBV7-3 and TRBJ2-5; 7 bases map to TRBD1. V trimming: 2 bases; J trimming: 5 bases; junction bases outside the gene matches: 5. This CDR3 has 14 amino acids. Germline V lookup: CDR1 SGHTA, CDR2 FQGTGA. The CDR3 DNA reads as TGTGCCAGCAGCTTATTAGGGGGCCGCGAGACCCAGTACTTC. This codes for CASSLLGGRETQYF.